A single sample gave rise to the 16 T cell receptor beta chains below, sequenced in a study of blood T cell repertoires in COVID-19. Only in-frame clones appear in the TCRdb table, and some are missing; sequencing was by immunoSEQ multiplex PCR. The table has approximately 380,000 clones, 88% seen once. Sequencing was performed on PBMCs or T cells enriched from blood (not recorded which). These receptors all come from a young woman who had recovered from COVID-19.

CDR3 sequence reads: CASSQDFGGGAQETQYF. The CDR3 DNA is TGCGCCAGCAGCCAAGATTTTGGCGGGGGAGCTCAAGAGACCCAGTACTTC. The chain employs TRBV4-1 and TRBJ2-5; 7 nucleotides agree with TRBD2. Germline CDR1 MGHRA, CDR2 YSYEKL. This CDR3 contains 17 residues. V lost 0 bases, J lost 2 bases, and 9 bases stayed unmatched.

This chain connects TRBV5-4 to TRBJ2-3; TRBD2 agrees at 7 bases. Germline-derived CDR1 and CDR2 are SGHNT and YYREEE (reference sequence). The CDR3 runs 15 residues. After removal of 4 bases from V and 0 bases from J, the junction contained 5 bases not matched to a gene. DNA of the CDR3: TGTGCCAGCAGCGGAGCGGGGCTTAGCACAGATACGCAGTATTTT. It is translated as CASSGAGLSTDTQYF.

The rearrangement links TRBV19 to TRBJ2-7, with D maybe TRBD2 (6 bases). The CDR3 runs to 12 residues. The germline CDR1 and CDR2 sequences are LNHDA and SQIVND (reference sequence). Trimming shortened V by 3 bases and J by 6 bases, and 9 bases separated the two germline ends. CDR3 nucleotides: TGTGCCAGTAGTATTATGGGGGGCGAGCAGTACTTC. It specifies CASSIMGGEQYF.

In DNA form, the CDR3 reads TGCAGCGTTGATCGACCTACAGGGGGAACTGAAGCTTTCTTT. Amino acids: CSVDRPTGGTEAFF. This chain uses TRBV29-1 with TRBJ1-1, with TRBD1 matching over 8 bases. This CDR3 contains 14 residues. Unmatched junction bases numbered 8, after V lost 3 bases and J lost 5 bases. Germline-derived CDR1 and CDR2 are SQVTM and ANQGSEA.

This clone has at least ten counts. This rearrangement joins TRBV3-1 (or the pseudogene TRBV3-2) to TRBJ1-5; D remains unclear. CDR3 length: 14 amino acids. The germline gives CDR1 LGHDT, CDR2 YNNKEL (reference sequence). The V end was cut by 1 base, the J end by 3 bases, with 7 bases between. CDR3 bases: TGTGCCAGCAGCCAAGGACATTACAATCAGCCCCAGCATTTT. Its translation: CASSQGHYNQPQHF.

The gene calls are TRBV25-1 and TRBJ2-1; D gene ambiguous. V was shortened by 3 bases and J by 9 bases, with 6 bases between the two germline ends. Germline assignment: CDR1 MGHDK and CDR2 SYGVNS. The length of the CDR3 is 11 residues. The CDR3 loop reads CASSEVSEQFF. The CDR3 DNA is TGTGCCAGCAGTGAGGTGAGTGAGCAGTTCTTC. Full variable domain (outside the CDR3, taken from reference TRBV25-1 and TRBJ2-1): EADIYQTPRYLVIGTGKKITLECSQTMGHDKMYWYQQDPGMELHLIHYSYGVNSTEKGDLSSESTVSRIRTEHFPLTLESARPSHTSQYLCASSEVSEQFFGPGTRLTVL.

This clone was detected only once. The chain carries TRBV27 and TRBJ1-2, with D possibly matching TRBD1 (6 bases). The CDR3 runs 14 residues. V was clipped by 6 bases and J by 4 bases, with 15 bases between them. Germline values: CDR1 MNHEY, CDR2 SMNVEV (reference sequence). The CDR3: CASSAPGAGYGYTF. The CDR3 region has the DNA TGTGCCAGCAGCGCCCCAGGGGCTGGCTATGGCTACACCTTC.

This clone has a handful of counts. The J gene is TRBJ2-2, the V gene TRBV6-5; D perhaps matches TRBD1 (7 bases). Germline V gene sequence: CDR1 MNHEY, CDR2 SVGAGI. V gave up 0 bases and J gave up 6 bases, with 11 bases separating them. The CDR3 contains 15 residues. The CDR3 nucleotides are TGTGCCAGCAGTTACTCGTCCAGGGGGGCCGGGGAGCTGTTTTTT. Amino acids: CASSYSSRGAGELFF.

This clone was seen more than once but under ten times. The chain carries TRBV9 and TRBJ1-1; TRBD1 agrees at 7 bases. Looked up from germline, CDR1 is SGDLS and CDR2 is YYNGEE. The CDR3 is made up of 14 amino acids. With 4 bases clipped from V and 5 bases from J, the junction kept 8 bases outside the gene matches. The CDR3 here is CASSPRQGSTEAFF. The CDR3, as DNA: TGTGCCAGCAGCCCGCGACAGGGCTCAACTGAAGCTTTCTTT. Variable domain in full (rest from reference TRBV9 and TRBJ1-1): DSGVTQTPKHLITATGQRVTLRCSPRSGDLSVYWYQQSLDQGLQFLIQYYNGEERAKGNILERFSAQQFPDLHSELNLSSLELGDSALYFCASSPRQGSTEAFFGQGTRLTVV.

This clone was seen a single time. This chain connects TRBV5-1 to TRBJ2-3; 9 positions agree with TRBD1. This CDR3 is 15 amino acids long. Germline values: CDR1 SGHRS, CDR2 YFSETQ. V was pared by 1 base and J by 3 bases, with 3 bases of the junction left unmatched. The CDR3 DNA sequence: TGCGCCAGCAGCTTGAGGGACAGGGAAACAGATACGCAGTATTTT. This codes for CASSLRDRETDTQYF.

The CDR3 loop is CAWWTGGIGEQFF. CDR3 sequence (DNA): TGTGCCTGGTGGACAGGGGGCATCGGGGAGCAGTTCTTC. The chain links TRBV30 to TRBJ2-1, with TRBD1 matching 11 bases. Germline V gene lookup returns CDR1 GTSNPN and CDR2 SVGIG (reference sequence). The CDR3 is 13 residues long. Trimming removed 5 bases from V and 10 bases from J; junction bases left unmatched: 7.

The chain uses TRBV2 and TRBJ1-1, with 8 bases fitting TRBD1. Germline CDR1 reads SNHLY; CDR2 reads FYNNEI. V lost 6 bases to trimming and J lost 4 bases; unmatched junction nucleotides: 7. The CDR3 length is 14 residues. Here the CDR3 reads CASSSGTGITEAFF. DNA of the CDR3: TGTGCCAGCAGCTCGGGGACAGGAATCACTGAAGCTTTCTTT.

This chain joins TRBV4-3 and TRBJ1-1; TRBD1 aligns across 8 bases. CDR3 size: 15 residues. Per the germline V gene, CDR1 is LGHNA and CDR2 is YSLEER. The V segment lost 1 base and the J segment 3 bases; nucleotides outside the gene matches: 4. The CDR3 reads CASSQGTGTDTEAFF. For the CDR3, the DNA is TGCGCCAGCAGCCAAGGGACAGGGACGGACACTGAAGCTTTCTTT.

This chain connects TRBV19 to TRBJ2-1; D unclear. The germline V and J ends were trimmed by 8 bases and 2 bases, with 13 bases remaining between them. Germline assignment: CDR1 LNHDA and CDR2 SQIVND (reference sequence). The CDR3 consists of 14 residues. CDR3 nucleotides: TGTGCCAGTCGACAAGAGAAACCCTACAATGAGCAGTTCTTC. Protein: CASRQEKPYNEQFF. Combining the CDR3 with reference TRBV19 and TRBJ2-1 gives the whole variable domain DGGITQSPKYLFRKEGQNVTLSCEQNLNHDAMYWYRQDPGQGLRLIYYSQIVNDFQKGDIAEGYSVSREKKESFPLTVTSAQKNPTAFYLCASRQEKPYNEQFFGPGTRLTVL.

The chain recombines TRBV29-1 with TRBJ2-7; tentatively, D is TRBD1 (6 bases). Between the trimmed V and J ends, which lost 6 bases and 3 bases, there was a span of 9 bases. The CDR3 consists of 11 residues. The germline V gene has CDR1 SQVTM and CDR2 ANQGSEA. In nucleotides, the CDR3 is TGCAGCGTACAGGGCTACTACGAGCAGTACTTC. It translates to CSVQGYYEQYF.

The rearrangement uses TRBV6-1 and TRBJ2-7, with a possible D match to TRBD2 (6 bases). Deletions cut 4 bases from V and 2 bases from J, with 18 bases between. The CDR3 spans 16 residues. Per germline, CDR1 MNHNS and CDR2 SASEGT. The CDR3 is CASSARRGVVPYEQYF. The CDR3 coding sequence is TGTGCCAGCAGTGCACGGAGGGGAGTCGTGCCCTACGAGCAGTACTTC.